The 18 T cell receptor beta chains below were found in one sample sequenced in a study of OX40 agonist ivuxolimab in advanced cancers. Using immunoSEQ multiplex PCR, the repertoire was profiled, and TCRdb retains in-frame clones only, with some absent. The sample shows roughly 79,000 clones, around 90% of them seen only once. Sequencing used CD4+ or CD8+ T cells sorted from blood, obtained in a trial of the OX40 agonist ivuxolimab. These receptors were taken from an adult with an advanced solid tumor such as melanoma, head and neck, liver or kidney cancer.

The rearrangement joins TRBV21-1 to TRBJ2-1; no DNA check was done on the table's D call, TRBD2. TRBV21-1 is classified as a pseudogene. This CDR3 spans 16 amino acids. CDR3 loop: CASQRGLAGGTNEQFF. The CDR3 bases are TGTGCCAGTCAAAGGGGGCTAGCGGGAGGGACCAATGAGCAGTTCTTC.

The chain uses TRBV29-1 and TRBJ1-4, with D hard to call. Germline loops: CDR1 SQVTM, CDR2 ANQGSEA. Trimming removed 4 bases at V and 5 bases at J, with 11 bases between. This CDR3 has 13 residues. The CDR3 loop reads CSVVVQVNEKLFF. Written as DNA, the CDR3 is TGCAGCGTTGTGGTCCAGGTGAATGAAAAACTGTTTTTT.

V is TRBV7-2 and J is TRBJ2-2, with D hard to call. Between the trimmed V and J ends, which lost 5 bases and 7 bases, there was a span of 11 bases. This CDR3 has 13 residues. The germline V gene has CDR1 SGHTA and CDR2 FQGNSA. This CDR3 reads CASSKTWNGELFF. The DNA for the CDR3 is TGTGCCAGCAGCAAGACCTGGAACGGGGAGCTGTTTTTT.

This CDR3 is CSALVSAEQYF. The CDR3 nucleotides read TGCAGTGCTTTGGTTTCGGCCGAGCAGTACTTC. The chain recombines TRBV20-1 with TRBJ2-7; no firm D call. The CDR3 is made up of 11 amino acids. The V and J ends lost 5 bases and 6 bases respectively, with 11 bases between them. Per the germline V gene, CDR1 is DFQATT and CDR2 is SNEGSKA (reference sequence).

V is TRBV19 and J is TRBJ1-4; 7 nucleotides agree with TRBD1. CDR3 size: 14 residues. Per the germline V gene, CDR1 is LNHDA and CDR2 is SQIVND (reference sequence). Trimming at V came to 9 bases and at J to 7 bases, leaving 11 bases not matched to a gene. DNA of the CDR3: TGTGCCAGCACAACGGGACAGCGTTTTGAAAAACTGTTTTTT. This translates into CASTTGQRFEKLFF.

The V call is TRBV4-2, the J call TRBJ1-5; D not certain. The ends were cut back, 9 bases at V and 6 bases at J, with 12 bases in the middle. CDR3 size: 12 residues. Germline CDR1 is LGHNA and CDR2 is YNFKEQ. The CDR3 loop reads CARQEGGQPQHF. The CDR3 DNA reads TGTGCCAGACAAGAGGGAGGTCAGCCCCAGCATTTT.

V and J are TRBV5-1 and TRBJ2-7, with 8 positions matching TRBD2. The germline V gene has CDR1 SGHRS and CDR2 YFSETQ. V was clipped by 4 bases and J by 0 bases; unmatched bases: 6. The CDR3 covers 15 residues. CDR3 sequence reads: CASSGGLAGSYEQYF. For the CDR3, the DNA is TGCGCCAGCAGCGGGGGGCTAGCGGGCTCCTACGAGCAGTACTTC.

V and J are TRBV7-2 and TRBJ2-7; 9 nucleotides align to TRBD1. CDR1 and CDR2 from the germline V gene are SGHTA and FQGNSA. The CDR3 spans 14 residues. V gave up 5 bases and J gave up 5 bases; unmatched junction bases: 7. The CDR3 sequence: CASSAGTGFNEQYF. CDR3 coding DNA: TGTGCCAGCAGCGCCGGGACAGGGTTCAACGAGCAGTACTTC. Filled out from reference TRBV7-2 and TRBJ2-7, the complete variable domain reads GAGVSQSPSNKVTEKGKDVELRCDPISGHTALYWYRQSLGQGLEFLIYFQGNSAPDKSGLPSDRFSAERTGGSVSTLTIQRTQQEDSAVYLCASSAGTGFNEQYFGPGTRLTVT.

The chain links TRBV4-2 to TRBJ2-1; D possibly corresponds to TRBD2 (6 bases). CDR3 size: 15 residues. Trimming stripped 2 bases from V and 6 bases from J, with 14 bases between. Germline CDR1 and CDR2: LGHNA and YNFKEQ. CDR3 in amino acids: CASSQLAALLNEQFF. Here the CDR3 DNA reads TGTGCCAGCAGCCAATTAGCGGCATTACTCAATGAGCAGTTCTTC.

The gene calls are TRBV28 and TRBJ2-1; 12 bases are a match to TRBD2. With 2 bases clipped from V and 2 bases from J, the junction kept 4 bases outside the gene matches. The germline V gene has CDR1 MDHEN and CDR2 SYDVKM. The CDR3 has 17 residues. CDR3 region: CASSLVLAGGTYNEQFF. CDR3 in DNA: TGTGCCAGCAGTTTAGTACTAGCGGGAGGAACCTACAATGAGCAGTTCTTC.

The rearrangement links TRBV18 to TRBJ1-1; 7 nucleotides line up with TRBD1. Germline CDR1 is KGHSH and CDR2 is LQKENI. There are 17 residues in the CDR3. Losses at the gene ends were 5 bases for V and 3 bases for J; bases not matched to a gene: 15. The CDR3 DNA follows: TGTGCCAGCTCAATCGGACAGGTGTACCGGGGGTACACTGAAGCTTTCTTT. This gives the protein CASSIGQVYRGYTEAFF.

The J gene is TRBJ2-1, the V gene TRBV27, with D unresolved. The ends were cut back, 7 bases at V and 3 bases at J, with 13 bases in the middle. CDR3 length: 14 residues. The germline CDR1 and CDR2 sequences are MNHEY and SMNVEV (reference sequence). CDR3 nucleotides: TGTGCCAGCAAAAAACACGCTAACTACAATGAGCAGTTCTTC. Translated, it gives CASKKHANYNEQFF.

The CDR3 is CASTTTGKETQYF. Written as DNA, the CDR3 is TGTGCCAGCACTACTACAGGGAAAGAGACCCAGTACTTC. The V and J genes are TRBV6-4 and TRBJ2-5, with D tentatively TRBD1 (6 bases). Germline V gene data show CDR1 as MRHNA and CDR2 as SNTAGT. V was pared by 7 bases and J by 3 bases, with 12 bases between. The CDR3 has 13 amino acids.

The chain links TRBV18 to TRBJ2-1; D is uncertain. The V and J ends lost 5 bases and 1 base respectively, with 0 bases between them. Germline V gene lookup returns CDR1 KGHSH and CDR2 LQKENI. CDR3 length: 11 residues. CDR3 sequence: CASSSYNEQFF. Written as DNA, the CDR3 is TGTGCCAGCTCATCCTACAATGAGCAGTTCTTC.

The CDR3 loop is CASSLRTSGVGPTGEQYF. CDR3 DNA: TGTGCCAGCAGCCTCCGGACTAGCGGGGTCGGGCCTACTGGGGAGCAGTACTTC. V gene TRBV7-2 combines with J gene TRBJ2-7; TRBD2 matches 12 bases. The ends lost 5 bases at V and 7 bases at J; junction bases unmatched: 18. Germline V lookup: CDR1 SGHTA, CDR2 FQGNSA. This CDR3 contains 18 residues.

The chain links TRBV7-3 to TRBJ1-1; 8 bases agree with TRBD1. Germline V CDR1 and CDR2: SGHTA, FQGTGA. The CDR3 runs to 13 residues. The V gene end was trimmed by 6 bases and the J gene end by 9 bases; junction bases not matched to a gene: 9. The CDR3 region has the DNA TGTGCCAGCAGTTCAGGGGGCGGAACTCAAGCTTTCTTT. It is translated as CASSSGGGTQAFF.

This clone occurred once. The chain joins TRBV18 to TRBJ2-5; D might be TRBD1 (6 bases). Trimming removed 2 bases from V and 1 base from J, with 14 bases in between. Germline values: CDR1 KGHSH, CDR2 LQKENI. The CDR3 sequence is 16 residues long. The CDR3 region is CASSPSITGPQETQYF. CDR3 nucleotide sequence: TGTGCCAGCTCACCATCCATAACAGGGCCCCAAGAGACCCAGTACTTC.

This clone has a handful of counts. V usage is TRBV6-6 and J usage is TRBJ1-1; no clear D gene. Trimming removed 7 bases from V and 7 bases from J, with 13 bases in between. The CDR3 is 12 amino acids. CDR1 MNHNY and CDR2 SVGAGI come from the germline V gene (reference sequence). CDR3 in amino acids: CASTMDPREAFF. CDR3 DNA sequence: TGTGCCAGCACCATGGACCCCCGTGAAGCTTTCTTT.